This T cell receptor (beta chain) stems from a study of cytomegalovirus exposure and HLA in healthy donors (dated by TCRdb to 2017 to 2019). Turning to the overall study: An earlier analysis of 587 of the donors reported 250 to 350 Gb of sequence data and 95 million to 130 million unique TCR beta sequences obtained from about 179 million T cells. An early release covering about 600 HLA-typed donors comprised around 300 gigabases of sequencing data and tens of millions of unique TCR sequences. Every repertoire in the discovery cohort had been generated on one and the same sequencing platform. A few DR-DQ haplotypes were treated as single units for association and clustering because of strong linkage in the cohort. Rather than drawing on any new phenotypic data, the later analysis identified candidate immune exposures from TCR beta sequences and the way those sequences occurred across donors. The study profiled the T cell repertoires of 666 subjects by immunosequencing and related them to cytomegalovirus serostatus. Of the roughly 390 genotyped donors, approximately 82% fell in the genetic ancestry cluster associated with self-reported Caucasian donors. Among 398 genotyped donors of the cohort, an average of around 240,000 unique TCR beta nucleotide sequences were sequenced per donor, around 18% of them non-productive. To predict cytomegalovirus infection status, the study combined high-throughput TCR immunosequencing, statistical association of individual TCRs with disease status, and machine learning. A later genetic analysis took genome-wide SNP genotypes for about three fifths of the roughly 670 donors and used that subset as a discovery cohort. In addition to the first cohort of 666 subjects, a separate validation cohort of 120 different subjects was used. The study aimed to test whether cataloging public T cell receptors could reveal signatures of past pathogen exposure. HLA typing included class I and class II loci at four-digit resolution. Alongside the repertoire data, information on donor age, sex, ethnicity and CMV serostatus was compiled. To study patterns of TCR occurrence, a later analysis re-analyzed previously published TCR beta repertoires from several hundred donors and added high-resolution HLA genotyping. In an earlier analysis of 500 to 650 of the donors, high-throughput TCR beta sequencing was used to judge whether each TCR beta V gene segment behaved as functional or pseudogenic. The number of typed donors differed by locus: about 629-640 for A, B, C, DRB1 and DQB1; 522 for DQA1; 606 for DPA1; and some 450 for DPB1.

Broader findings and caveats from the paper: The classifier was reported to diagnose cytomegalovirus status with high specificity and sensitivity in both the original cohort and the validation cohort. In a later analysis, TCR association rates were found to vary across HLA loci, with the most associated TCRs seen for DRB1 alleles and the fewest for HLA-C alleles. In this cohort, only TCR beta chains were sequenced, and detectable features were limited by the absence of alpha or paired-chain data. HLA typing was unavailable for some donors at each locus, so association tests used only the typed subset. A later genetic analysis reported fewer N-insertions in productive TCRs among donors in an Asian-associated ancestry cluster than the roughly 700-donor mean. Seventeen rarely observed V segments, including chromosome 9 orphons, were excluded from the earlier analysis of some 590 of the donors because counts were too low. The study listed 150 to 200 TCR beta chains as associated with cytomegalovirus. In a later analysis, some 17,000 TCR beta sequences were associated with specific HLA alleles at a false discovery rate of 0.05. In a later genetic analysis, a missense DCLRE1C variant was associated with V-gene and J-gene trimming of TCR beta chains, and the association was replicated in an independent cohort. Roughly uniform sequencing depth across donors was assumed in presence/absence analyses, although this assumption may not hold. Correlated functional status among segregating V segments might be attributable to linkage disequilibrium, but an unknown experimental factor could not be ruled out. A further reported finding was that TCR beta sequences accurately predicted the HLA-A and HLA-B alleles for most subjects in the first cohort. According to a later analysis, most CMV-associated TCR beta chains appeared to be HLA-restricted, and the HLA associations seemed to be driven largely by CMV exposure. In a later analysis, HLA-associated TCR beta chains were found to be more clonally expanded and to have lower generation probabilities than equally common non-associated chains. It was suggested by the authors that the approach could potentially be generalized to other disease states and immunological phenotypes. The only immune exposure information available for the cohort was CMV serostatus. Most TCR sequences were seen in very few donors, while some public TCRs were found in many individuals. Because the 87-base-pair reads could not distinguish some IMGT-functional V segments, including TRBV6-2 and TRBV6-3, those segments were excluded. Assigning TCR associations to individual alleles was difficult when HLA alleles, especially DR and DQ, strongly co-occurred. Several of the top co-occurrence clusters appeared to be linked to parvovirus B19, influenza, CMV and Epstein-Barr virus, according to a later analysis. A cluster of highly shared sequence variants was judged likely to represent a technical artifact of the sequencing pipeline. In an earlier analysis of around 600 of the donors, most TCR beta V segments were observed in productive rearrangements about 87% or about 30% of the time, broadly matching IMGT annotations. A few of the identified cytomegalovirus-associated TCR beta chains were confirmed in vitro to be specific for cytomegalovirus antigens.

Concerning this clone: There is no known antigen for this receptor. No per-base quality is available; no much larger clone lies one base away.

The cohort consisted of approximately 670 healthy bone marrow donors. At the time of sampling, every cohort member was nominally healthy, though immune exposures that went unrecorded were likely present. The donor tested CMV seropositive and was one of the 289 seropositive cohort members. Each donor provided a peripheral blood sample, and peripheral blood mononuclear cells were used for TCR beta sequencing. The Qiagen DNeasy Blood Extraction Kit was used to extract genomic DNA from the blood cell samples. The library was obtained by the immunoSEQ multiplex PCR assay. For the multiplex PCR, a mixture combining 60 forward primers for TCR Vbeta segments and 13 reverse primers for TCR Jbeta segments was used. A multiplex PCR assay on genomic DNA amplified the CDR3 region of rearranged TCR beta genes. Amplified TCR beta libraries were sequenced as 87-base-pair reads on the Illumina HiSeq System. As for the authors' bioinformatics: Across the 500 to 700 repertoires, a later analysis counted roughly 77 million unique TCR beta chains, 9 million to 14 million of which were shared by at least two donors. Raw reads were error-corrected and collapsed into unique sequences by a nearest-neighbor algorithm in which closely related sequences were merged to remove PCR and sequencing errors. To assign V, D and J gene segments, CDR3 sequences were aligned to IMGT reference sequences. Each retained sequence needed at least a six-nucleotide match to both a V gene segment and a J gene segment. A rearrangement counted as productive if the CDR3 had no stop codons and remained in frame with V and J, and every other rearrangement counted as non-productive. CDR3 was defined according to IMGT convention as the region running from the second conserved V-encoded cysteine to the conserved J-encoded phenylalanine. The earlier analysis of some 550 of the donors excluded any sequence lacking an unambiguous match to a single V gene segment. An earlier analysis of fewer than 750 of the donors called V segments functional above 56.7% productive rearrangements and segregating when the between-donor standard deviation exceeded 5%. A statistical classification framework was developed to diagnose cytomegalovirus status using the catalog of TCR beta chain sequences. A later analysis assigned V and J genes by comparing TCR nucleotide sequences with IMGT/GENE-DB human TR gene sequences. The TCRdist pipeline was used in a later analysis to assign CDR3 sequences and most-parsimonious VDJ recombination scenarios. In a later analysis, each TCR beta chain was defined by its CDR3 amino acid sequence together with its V-gene family, and reads without a unique V-gene family were excluded. To address suspected cross-contamination and a sequencing artifact, a later analysis removed around 600 highly shared, low-generation-probability nucleotide sequences. A later analysis calculated a clonal expansion index for each public chain from normalized within-repertoire ranks of inferred template counts. In a later analysis, generation probabilities were computed using a VDJ recombination model fitted to out-of-frame rearrangements, and the results were checked against IGoR. Hypergeometric tests were used in a later analysis to score TCR-TCR, TCR-HLA and TCR-CMV co-occurrence, with a repertoire-size bias correction applied to the TCR pairs. To estimate false discovery rates, a later analysis permuted the HLA or CMV assignments 20 times. In a later analysis, co-occurring TCRs were grouped using DBSCAN, and TCRdist sequence similarity was added for clustering within HLA-allele-positive subsets. Repertoires with fewer than 30,000 or more than 120,000 public chains were left out of co-occurrence clustering, as were a handful of repertoires with anomalous nucleotide sharing. The source is immuneACCESS, and TCRdb retained only in-frame sequences with V and J called. Part of the clones is not carried over; for the studies checked, unresolved V genes explain less than half of this, and the remainder is unexplained. The DNA gave D and trimming, while V, J and clone size come from that table. The sample includes roughly 90,000 clones, with about four fifths observed a single time. The ten largest clones add up to about 3.7% of the sample.

The germline V gene encodes CDR1 MDHEN and CDR2 SYDVKM. Deletion took 6 bases off V and 8 bases off J, with a span of 10 bases between the germline ends. The CDR3 starts with the cysteine, ends with the phenylalanine, and has 12 residues. CDR3 DNA only is kept here, 36 bases in frame from base 1. Source material: PBMCs. This sequence uses TRBV28 and TRBJ1-4; the D gene is perhaps TRBD1, on 6 matching bases. This sequence was found in a man younger than 45 in good health and CMV-seropositive. The DNA sequence is TGTGCCAGCAGCCTAAGGGGGGAAAAACTGTTTTTT. Its product reads: CASSLRGEKLFF.